This T cell receptor (beta chain) was recovered during a study of breast tumors, draining lymph nodes, adjacent tissues. Broader study findings: The lymph node origin of tumor T cells was framed as consistent with a hypothesis, not demonstrated. Tumor repertoires ranked between lymph nodes and nontumor tissue in diversity, with V and J gene preferences. The data were judged consistent with most tumor T cells coming from lymph node and expanding in tumor. Luminal-like breast cancer showed significantly greater tumor-nontumor repertoire similarity than basal-like breast cancer did.

TCRdb re-derived calls from the multiplex PCR reads in MiXCR, one entry per CDR3 protein. The table shows about 230,000 distinct CDR3 sequences, with about 34% occurring only once. Notes on this clonotype: No antigen is known for it. This may arise from a read error, as a much more abundant clone is one base away.

Breast cancer patients provided tissue from their axillary draining lymph nodes. From germline, CDR1 is DFQATT and CDR2 SNEGSKA (reference sequence). The CDR3 loop spans 13 amino acids. The TCR sequence derives from a female donor with breast cancer. Some clones in this sample may be carry-over from other donors' samples. The material sequenced was axillary lymph node tissue. The J gene is TRBJ1-2, the V gene TRBV20-1; the D gene is possibly TRBD1 (5 bases). The CDR3 DNA follows: TGCAGTGCTAGAGAGGGCCAGGGCTATGCCTACACCTTC. It translates to CSAREGQGYAYTF.